This T cell receptor (beta chain) was identified in a study of T cells in Graves' hyperthyroidism and ophthalmopathy. In its sample, this clonotype was seen many times. TCR beta CDR3 regions were amplified from RNA transcripts. A first-round RT-PCR of the TCR CDR3 used the HTBI primer set. TCRdb re-analysed the multiplex PCR reads in MiXCR, keeping a single row per CDR3 protein. The sample has approximately 200,000 distinct CDR3 sequences; 15% to 20% are singletons. CDR1 is DFQATT and CDR2 is SNEGSKA in the germline V gene (reference sequence). CDR3 size: 14 residues. Trimming removed 0 bases from V and 6 bases from J, with 14 bases in between.

The clonotype originates from a man aged 35 to 55 with Graves' hyperthyroidism. The chain is built from TRBV20-1 and TRBJ1-1; no clear D gene. Specimen: blood. CDR3 in DNA: TGCAGTGCTAGAGAACCGCCCGGAAACGCTGAAGCTTTCTTT. It is translated as CSAREPPGNAEAFF.